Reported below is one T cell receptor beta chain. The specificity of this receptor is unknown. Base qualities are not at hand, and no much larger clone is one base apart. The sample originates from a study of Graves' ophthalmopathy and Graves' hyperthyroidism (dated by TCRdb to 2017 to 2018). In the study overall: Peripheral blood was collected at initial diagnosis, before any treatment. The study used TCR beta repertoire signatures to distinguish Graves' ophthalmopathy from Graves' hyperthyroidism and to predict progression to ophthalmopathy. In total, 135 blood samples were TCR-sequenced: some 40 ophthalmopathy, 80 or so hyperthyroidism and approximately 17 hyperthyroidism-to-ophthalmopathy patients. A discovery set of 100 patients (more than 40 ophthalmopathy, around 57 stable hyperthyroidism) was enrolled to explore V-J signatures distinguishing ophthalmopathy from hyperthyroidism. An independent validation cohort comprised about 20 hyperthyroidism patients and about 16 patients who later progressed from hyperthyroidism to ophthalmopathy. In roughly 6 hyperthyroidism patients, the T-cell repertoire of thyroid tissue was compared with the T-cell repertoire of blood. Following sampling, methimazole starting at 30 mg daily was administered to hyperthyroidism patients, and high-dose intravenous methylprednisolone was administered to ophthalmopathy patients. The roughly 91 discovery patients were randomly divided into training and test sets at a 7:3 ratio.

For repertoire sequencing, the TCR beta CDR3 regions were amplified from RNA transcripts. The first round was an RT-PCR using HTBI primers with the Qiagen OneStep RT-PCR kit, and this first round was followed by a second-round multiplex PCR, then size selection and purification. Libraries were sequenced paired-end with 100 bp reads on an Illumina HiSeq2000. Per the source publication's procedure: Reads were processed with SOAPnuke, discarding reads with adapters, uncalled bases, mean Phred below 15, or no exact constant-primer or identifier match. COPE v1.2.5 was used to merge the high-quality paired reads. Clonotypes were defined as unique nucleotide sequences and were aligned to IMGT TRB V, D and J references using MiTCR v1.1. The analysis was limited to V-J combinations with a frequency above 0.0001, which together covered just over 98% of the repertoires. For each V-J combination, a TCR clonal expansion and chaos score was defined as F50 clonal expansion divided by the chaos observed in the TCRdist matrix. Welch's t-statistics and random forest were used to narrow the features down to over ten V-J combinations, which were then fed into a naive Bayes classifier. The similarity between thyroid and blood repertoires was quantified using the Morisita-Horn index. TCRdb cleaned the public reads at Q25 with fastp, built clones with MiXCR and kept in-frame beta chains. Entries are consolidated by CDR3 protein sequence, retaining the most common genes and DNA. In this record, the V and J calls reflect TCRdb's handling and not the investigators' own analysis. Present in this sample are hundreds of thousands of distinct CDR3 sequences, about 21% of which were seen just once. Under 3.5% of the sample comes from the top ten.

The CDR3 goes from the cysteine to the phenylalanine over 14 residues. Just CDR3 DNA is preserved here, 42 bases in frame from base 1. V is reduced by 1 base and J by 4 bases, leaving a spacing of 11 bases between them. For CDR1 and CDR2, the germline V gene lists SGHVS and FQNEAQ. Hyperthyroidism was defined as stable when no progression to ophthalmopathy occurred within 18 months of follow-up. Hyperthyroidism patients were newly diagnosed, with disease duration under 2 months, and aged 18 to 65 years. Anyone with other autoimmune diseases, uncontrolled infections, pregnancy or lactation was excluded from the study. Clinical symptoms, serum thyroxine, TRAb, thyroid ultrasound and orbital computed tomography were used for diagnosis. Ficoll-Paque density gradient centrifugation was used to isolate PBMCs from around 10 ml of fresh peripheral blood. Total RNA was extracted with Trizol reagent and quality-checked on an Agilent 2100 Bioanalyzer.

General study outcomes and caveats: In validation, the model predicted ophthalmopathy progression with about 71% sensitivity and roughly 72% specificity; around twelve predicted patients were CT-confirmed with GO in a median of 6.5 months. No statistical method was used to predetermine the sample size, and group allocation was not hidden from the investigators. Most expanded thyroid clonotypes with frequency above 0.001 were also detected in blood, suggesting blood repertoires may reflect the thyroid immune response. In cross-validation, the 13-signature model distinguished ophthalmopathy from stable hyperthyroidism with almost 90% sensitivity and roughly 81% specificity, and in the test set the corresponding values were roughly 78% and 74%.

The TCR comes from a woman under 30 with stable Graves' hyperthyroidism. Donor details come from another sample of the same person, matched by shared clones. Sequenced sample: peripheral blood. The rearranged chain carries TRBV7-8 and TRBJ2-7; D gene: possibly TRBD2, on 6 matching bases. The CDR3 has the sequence CASSLVPGVYEQYF. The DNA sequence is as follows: TGTGCCAGCAGCTTAGTACCGGGAGTATACGAGCAGTACTTC.